These 13 T cell receptor beta chains were all obtained from the same sample, sequenced in a study of T-cell reconstitution after alpha-beta-depleted transplantation in children. Molecular barcoding with unique molecular identifiers was used for the TCRbeta library. TCRdb re-analysed the PCR reads in MiXCR, keeping a single row per CDR3 protein. The sample comprises some 48,000 distinct CDR3 sequences, 5.8% of which are singletons, and 30% rests with the top ten. The starting material was PBMCs, mostly from graft donor cells, obtained 60 days after TCRalphabeta/CD19-depleted stem cell transplant. These receptors came from a female patient between 2 and 15 years old who had a stem cell transplant for aplastic anemia, so the T cells may come from the graft donor.

This clonotype has more than one count but fewer than ten. The chain recombines TRBV6-2 or TRBV6-3 with TRBJ2-2; 7 nucleotides align to TRBD2. There are 16 residues in the CDR3. Germline lookup yields CDR1 MNHEY and CDR2 SVGEGT. After removal of 2 bases from V and 0 bases from J, the junction contained 3 bases not matched to a gene. The CDR3 DNA reads as TGTGCCAGCAGTTACAGAGGACTAGCGAACACCGGGGAGCTGTTTTTT. Protein sequence: CASSYRGLANTGELFF.

Many counts were recorded for this clonotype. The chain is built from TRBV7-3 and TRBJ2-1, with TRBD2 matching over 9 bases. Germline lookup yields CDR1 SGHTA and CDR2 FQGTGA. The J segment lost 4 bases and the V segment lost 2 bases, leaving 3 bases of the junction unmatched. The CDR3 is 15 amino acids. CDR3 sequence: CASSLGGRGYNEQFF. The DNA for the CDR3 is TGTGCCAGCAGCTTAGGCGGGAGGGGTTACAATGAGCAGTTCTTC.

This clonotype was picked up many times. J is TRBJ1-5 and V is TRBV9, with 7 bases fitting TRBD1. The CDR3 is made up of 15 amino acids. Trimming cost V 3 bases and J 5 bases; bases outside gene matches: 8. CDR1 is SGDLS, CDR2 YYNGEE, per germline. CDR3 nucleotide sequence: TGTGCCAGCAGCGAGGGGGGACAGAATGATCAGCCCCAGCATTTT. It codes for CASSEGGQNDQPQHF.

In this sample, this clonotype turned up many times. The CDR3 DNA is TGTGCCAGTAGTATCAGGTGGACAGGCGATAATCAGCCCCAGCATTTT. Translation: CASSIRWTGDNQPQHF. The V call is TRBV19, the J call TRBJ1-5, with 7 bases lining up with TRBD1. CDR3 size: 16 residues. The trim removed 3 bases at V and 4 bases at J, leaving 9 bases unmatched. Germline lookup yields CDR1 LNHDA and CDR2 SQIVND (reference sequence). Full variable domain (remainder filled in from reference TRBV19 and TRBJ1-5): DGGITQSPKYLFRKEGQNVTLSCEQNLNHDAMYWYRQDPGQGLRLIYYSQIVNDFQKGDIAEGYSVSREKKESFPLTVTSAQKNPTAFYLCASSIRWTGDNQPQHFGDGTRLSIL.

This clonotype was seen ten or more times. The chain uses TRBV2 and TRBJ1-5; D not certain. The CDR3 consists of 14 residues. Germline CDR1 and CDR2: SNHLY and FYNNEI. The V gene lost 4 bases and the J gene lost 6 bases, with 13 bases spanning the gap. CDR3 DNA sequence: TGTGCCAGCAGTGTAGGGAGGGCCGCTCAGCCCCAGCATTTT. It encodes CASSVGRAAQPQHF.

The rearrangement uses TRBV6-5 and TRBJ1-5; D not resolved. The V end lost 1 base, the J end lost 4 bases, and 8 bases lay between the germline ends. Germline-derived CDR1 and CDR2 are MNHEY and SVGAGI. The CDR3 spans 14 residues. In DNA form, the CDR3 reads TGTGCCAGCAGTTACTTCGGGGAGAATCAGCCCCAGCATTTT. Protein: CASSYFGENQPQHF.

This clonotype was counted ten times or more. This chain connects TRBV7-2 to TRBJ2-7; the match to TRBD2 covers 9 bases. Trimming cost V 7 bases and J 0 bases; bases outside gene matches: 13. Germline V gives CDR1 SGHTA, CDR2 FQGNSA. CDR3 length: 17 amino acids. The CDR3 nucleotides read TGTGCCAGCACCGGGATTGGTAGCGGGAGCCTCTCCTACGAGCAGTACTTC. Protein: CASTGIGSGSLSYEQYF.

This clonotype showed up many times. This chain uses TRBV5-1 with TRBJ2-7; the match to TRBD1 covers 7 bases. The V segment lost 8 bases and the J segment 4 bases; nucleotides outside the gene matches: 12. The CDR3 runs to 14 residues. Germline-derived CDR1 and CDR2 are SGHRS and YFSETQ. This CDR3 reads CASSGSQGKYEQYF. The CDR3 DNA sequence: TGCGCCAGTTCCGGTTCACAGGGGAAATACGAGCAGTACTTC.

Only a few counts were recorded for this clonotype. The J gene is TRBJ2-7, the V gene TRBV20-1; TRBD2 is a possible D gene (5 bases). The CDR3 is made up of 14 amino acids. V gave up 5 bases and J gave up 4 bases, with 18 bases separating them. Per germline, CDR1 DFQATT and CDR2 SNEGSKA (reference sequence). The CDR3 sequence: CSASGEPGGYEQYF. As DNA, the CDR3 is TGCAGTGCTTCCGGGGAACCGGGCGGGTACGAGCAGTACTTC.

The rearrangement uses TRBV18 and TRBJ2-5; perhaps TRBD1 as D (6 bases). With 3 bases removed from V and 1 base from J, the gap between germline ends came to 9 bases. Looked up from germline, CDR1 is KGHSH and CDR2 is LQKENI. The CDR3 loop spans 14 amino acids. This CDR3 reads CASSPADSQETQYF. Here the CDR3 DNA reads TGTGCCAGCTCACCGGCGGACAGCCAAGAGACCCAGTACTTC.

This clonotype is labeled as medium-sized. The chain employs TRBV15 and TRBJ2-1, with D perhaps matching TRBD1 (8 bases). In germline, CDR1 is LNHNV, CDR2 YYDKDF (reference sequence). This CDR3 has 15 residues. The V gene lost 8 bases and the J gene lost 5 bases, with 19 bases spanning the gap. CDR3 sequence (DNA): TGTGCCACCGGGGGGGCCGGGACAGGTCACAATGAGCAGTTCTTC. Residues: CATGGAGTGHNEQFF.

This clonotype occurred many times. The chain recombines TRBV20-1 with TRBJ2-7, with a tentative D call TRBD2 (6 bases). From germline, CDR1 is DFQATT and CDR2 SNEGSKA (reference sequence). The CDR3 loop spans 14 amino acids. V shed 2 bases and J shed 3 bases, with 14 bases lying between them. The CDR3 sequence is CSARKRLEIYEQYF. CDR3 bases: TGCAGTGCTAGAAAGAGACTAGAGATCTACGAGCAGTACTTC.

This clonotype appeared many times. In DNA form, the CDR3 reads TGTGCCAGCAGCGCCCTTGGGGGGACAGGTGCGGTGGACTACGAGCAGTACTTC. It encodes CASSALGGTGAVDYEQYF. This chain connects TRBV9 to TRBJ2-7, with 8 bases matching TRBD1. Germline trimming cut 3 bases from V and 3 bases from J; bases unmatched to any gene: 17. Germline V CDR1 and CDR2: SGDLS, YYNGEE. This CDR3 comprises 18 residues.